A single sample gave rise to the 15 T cell receptor beta chains below, sequenced in a study of identical twins. Each CDR3 protein gets one entry after TCRdb re-called the 5' RACE reads with MiXCR. This table holds approximately 690,000 distinct CDR3 sequences, 5.5% to 6.5% found once. The sequenced material came from naive T cells sorted from blood. These receptors originate from a man aged 18 to 29 in good health.

The CDR3 DNA sequence: TGCGCCAGCGGGGGCCTAGCGGCAGAGACCCAGTACTTC. As protein: CASGGLAAETQYF. The V call is TRBV5-1, the J call TRBJ2-5; D possibly corresponds to TRBD2 (7 bases). The CDR3 covers 13 residues. V lost 7 bases, J lost 4 bases, and 14 bases lay in between. Germline V CDR1 and CDR2: SGHRS, YFSETQ.

This clonotype was observed a handful of times. The V and J genes are TRBV24-1 and TRBJ2-1; 12 nucleotides match TRBD2. CDR3 length: 16 residues. Trimming removed 6 bases from V and 9 bases from J; junction bases left unmatched: 11. CDR1 and CDR2 from the germline V gene are KGHDR and SFDVKD. The CDR3 coding sequence is TGTGCCACCAGTCCGAGGACTAGCGGGATTTACTTTGAGCAGTTCTTC. As protein: CATSPRTSGIYFEQFF.

This clonotype was counted at least ten times. V and J are TRBV20-1 and TRBJ2-1, with D uncertain. The CDR3 has 16 residues. Trimming took off 5 bases at V and 0 bases at J, with 17 bases between the two ends. Germline-derived CDR1 and CDR2 are DFQATT and SNEGSKA (reference sequence). CDR3 in amino acids: CSARRSRGTSYNEQFF. CDR3 DNA: TGCAGTGCTCGCCGGTCGCGCGGAACCTCCTACAATGAGCAGTTCTTC.

At least ten counts were recorded for this clonotype. The rearrangement links TRBV4-3 to TRBJ2-3, with 11 bases fitting TRBD2. V lost 3 bases to trimming and J lost 3 bases; unmatched junction nucleotides: 8. Germline V lookup: CDR1 LGHNA, CDR2 YSLEER. The CDR3 is 17 residues long. The CDR3 DNA is TGCGCCAGCAGCCAGGGTCCGGGACTAGCGGCTACAGATACGCAGTATTTT. This encodes CASSQGPGLAATDTQYF.

This clonotype was picked up many times. CDR3 bases: TGTGCCAGCAGTTTCGGGAGACGCAATGAGCAGTTCTTC. It encodes CASSFGRRNEQFF. The J gene is TRBJ2-1, the V gene TRBV27; tentative D call: TRBD2 (6 bases). This CDR3 is 13 amino acids long. CDR1 MNHEY and CDR2 SMNVEV come from the germline V gene (reference sequence). The V gene lost 3 bases and the J gene lost 6 bases, with 9 bases spanning the gap.

This clonotype was detected only a few times. CDR3 loop: CASSAGTGRLAGANVLTF. CDR3 DNA sequence: TGTGCCAGCAGCGCGGGGACAGGACGGTTAGCTGGGGCCAACGTCCTGACTTTC. J is TRBJ2-6 and V is TRBV5-4; 8 bases line up with TRBD1. The V gene end was trimmed by 4 bases and the J gene end by 2 bases; junction bases not matched to a gene: 11. CDR1 and CDR2 (germline): SGHNT, YYREEE (reference sequence). This CDR3 contains 18 residues.

The CDR3 DNA sequence: TGTGCCAGCAGCCAAGCCGGGGTTGTCTCTGGGGCCAACGTCCTGACTTTC. This sequence encodes CASSQAGVVSGANVLTF. The chain combines TRBV4-2 with TRBJ2-6, with D possibly matching TRBD2 (5 bases). The V gene lost 1 base and the J gene lost 0 bases, with 10 bases spanning the gap. This CDR3 is built from 17 residues. Germline V CDR1 and CDR2: LGHNA, YNFKEQ.

This clonotype was seen a handful of times. V is TRBV4-1 and J is TRBJ2-1, with unresolved D. Germline V gene sequence: CDR1 MGHRA, CDR2 YSYEKL. The CDR3 runs 17 residues. Trimming shortened V by 2 bases and J by 0 bases, and 14 bases separated the two germline ends. CDR3 DNA sequence: TGCGCCAGCAGCCAATGGCCCACTACCACCTCCTACAATGAGCAGTTCTTC. Its translation is CASSQWPTTTSYNEQFF.

The V and J genes are TRBV6-2 or TRBV6-3 and TRBJ1-4, with D perhaps TRBD1 (6 bases). CDR1 is MNHEY and CDR2 is SVGEGT in the germline V gene. This CDR3 is built from 21 residues. The germline V and J ends were trimmed by 5 bases and 0 bases, with 28 bases remaining between them. CDR3 in amino acids: CASSIPSGQGFLPATNEKLFF. The DNA for the CDR3 is TGTGCCAGCAGTATCCCCTCGGGACAAGGCTTTCTACCTGCAACTAATGAAAAACTGTTTTTT.

At least ten counts were recorded for this clonotype. This chain uses TRBV4-3 with TRBJ1-4; D uncertain. The V gene's germline CDR1 is LGHNA and CDR2 YSLEER. Trimming took off 0 bases at V and 3 bases at J, with 8 bases between the two ends. The CDR3 has 15 residues. The CDR3 sequence: CASSQDSRANEKLFF. CDR3 in DNA: TGCGCCAGCAGCCAAGATTCGCGGGCTAATGAAAAACTGTTTTTT.

This chain uses TRBV5-1 with TRBJ1-6; the match to TRBD1 covers 7 bases. V trimming: 0 bases; J trimming: 0 bases; junction bases outside the gene matches: 9. CDR1 and CDR2 (germline): SGHRS, YFSETQ. The CDR3 has 19 amino acids. The CDR3 is CASSLDPGGISSYNSPLHF. The CDR3 DNA sequence: TGCGCCAGCAGCTTGGATCCAGGGGGAATCAGCTCCTATAATTCACCCCTCCACTTT.

Only a few counts were recorded for this clonotype. The chain joins TRBV20-1 to TRBJ2-7; 8 positions agree with TRBD1. The CDR3 runs to 14 residues. Trimming at V came to 1 base and at J to 5 bases, leaving 7 bases not matched to a gene. From germline, CDR1 is DFQATT and CDR2 SNEGSKA (reference sequence). The CDR3 here is CSARGDRTGNEQYF. The CDR3 bases are TGCAGTGCTAGAGGGGATAGGACAGGGAACGAGCAGTACTTC.

This clonotype showed up many times. V gene TRBV12-3 or TRBV12-4 combines with J gene TRBJ2-1; 8 bases align to TRBD2. The CDR3 extends over 15 amino acids. V lost 2 bases, J lost 6 bases, and 6 bases stayed unmatched. The CDR3 reads CASSLSSGGSNEQFF. For the CDR3, the DNA is TGTGCCAGCAGTTTATCCAGCGGGGGAAGCAATGAGCAGTTCTTC.

This clonotype was counted between two and nine times. V gene TRBV30 combines with J gene TRBJ2-1; 13 bases are a match to TRBD2. V lost 3 bases and J lost 8; bases outside the gene matches: 7. Germline V CDR1 and CDR2: GTSNPN, SVGIG (reference sequence). CDR3 length equals 15 residues. CDR3 sequence: CAWSGTSGTLYEQFF. The CDR3, as DNA: TGTGCCTGGAGCGGGACTAGCGGGACGTTGTATGAGCAGTTCTTC.

This clonotype appeared a few times. V is TRBV29-1 and J is TRBJ1-2; D is perhaps TRBD1 (6 bases). Trimming pared 7 bases from V and 7 bases from J, leaving 19 bases between. This CDR3 comprises 13 residues. Germline CDR1 reads SQVTM; CDR2 reads ANQGSEA. CDR3 region: CSAQRDTPSGYTF. The DNA of the CDR3 is TGCAGCGCTCAACGGGACACCCCTTCTGGCTACACCTTC.